Listed below are T cell receptor beta chains from one sample, sequenced in a study of human T cells and chemical hapten exposure. TCRdb ran MiXCR on the RACE reads and lists one entry per CDR3 protein. The sample has approximately 350,000 distinct CDR3 sequences, under 9% seen once; the top ten hold 7% to 10%. Material: whole blood, obtained in connection with sensitization to the hapten diphenylcyclopropenone (DPC). These receptors came from a young woman with alopecia areata. Some clones in this sample may be carry-over from other donors' samples. Both conserved end residues are part of each CDR3. The D gene is left open where the match is weak. Clone size appears in some rows only: once, few, many, or a class for an expanded clone.

d_gene	j_gene	v_gene	abundance	CDR3nt	CDR3aa
.	TRBJ2-7	TRBV7-2	.	TGTGCCAGCAGCTTGTCACAGGCGGTATCGGTAGGGGAGCAGTACTTC	CASSLSQAVSVGEQYF
.	TRBJ1-1	TRBV6-6	few	TGTGCCAGCAGTTACCCCCAACGGACCATGAACACTGAAGCTTTCTTT	CASSYPQRTMNTEAFF
.	TRBJ1-1	TRBV7-2	.	TGTGCCAGCAGGATAGACAGGAGCCCATCGAACACTGAAGCTTTCTTT	CASRIDRSPSNTEAFF
.	TRBJ2-3	TRBV7-2	.	TGTGCCAGCAGCTTTAGCCTTGTGGCTTCCGATACGCAGTATTTT	CASSFSLVASDTQYF
TRBD2	TRBJ2-3	TRBV7-2	many	TGTGCCAGCAGCATGGCCGGGGGGGGCTGGACAGATACGCAGTATTTT	CASSMAGGGWTDTQYF
.	TRBJ2-5	TRBV18	many	TGTGCCAGCTCACCAGAGATTCAAGAGACCCAGTACTTC	CASSPEIQETQYF
.	TRBJ1-5	TRBV4-3	.	TGCGCCAGCAGCCCAGAGGCCGGGACGAGCAATCAGCCCCAGCATTTT	CASSPEAGTSNQPQHF
.	TRBJ2-6	TRBV6-6	many	TGTGCCAGCAGTTACGGTGGGGTCTCTGGGGCCAACGTCCTGACTTTC	CASSYGGVSGANVLTF
.	TRBJ2-1	TRBV10-2	many	TGCGCCAGCAAGGTGTCAGTAGCTGCCGATGAGCAGTTCTTC	CASKVSVAADEQFF
TRBD2	TRBJ2-7	TRBV20-1	.	TGCAGTGCTAGAACCGGACTAGCGGAAAACTCCTACGAGCAGTACTTC	CSARTGLAENSYEQYF
TRBD2	TRBJ2-3	TRBV6-2/TRBV6-3	.	TGTGCCAGCAGCGGGCGACTAGCAGCAGATACGCAGTATTTT	CASSGRLAADTQYF
TRBD1	TRBJ1-1	TRBV27	many	TGTGCCAGCAGTTCTACAGGGGGTGAAGCTTTCTTT	CASSSTGGEAFF